The text below deals with one T cell receptor beta chain. As handled by the study authors: How many nucleated cells were present was estimated from reference gene primer amplification. Sequencing was performed with immunoSEQ multiplex PCR; in TCRdb, only in-frame clones are kept and a portion is missing. The V and J calls and clone size were taken over from that table, and D and trimming were inferred from the DNA. This table has approximately 190,000 clones, 82% appearing once. This record belongs to a study of blood T cell repertoires in COVID-19. Study as a whole: Acute and convalescent COVID-19 specimens originated in the United States, Italy and Spain. PBMCs, B-cell-depleted T cells, or T cells provided the cDNA or gDNA that made up the material.

Trimming removed 2 bases at V and 2 bases at J, with 11 bases between. CDR1 and CDR2 from the germline V gene are LNHDA and SQIVND (reference sequence). The CDR3 runs 15 residues. Sample: peripheral blood. V is TRBV19 and J is TRBJ2-3, with D maybe TRBD2 (7 bases). This sequence was found in a woman in her fifties or sixties with COVID-19, enrolled during active disease. CDR3 region: CASSITGGYTDTQYF. The CDR3 nucleotides are TGTGCCAGTAGTATAACGGGGGGCTACACAGATACGCAGTATTTT.